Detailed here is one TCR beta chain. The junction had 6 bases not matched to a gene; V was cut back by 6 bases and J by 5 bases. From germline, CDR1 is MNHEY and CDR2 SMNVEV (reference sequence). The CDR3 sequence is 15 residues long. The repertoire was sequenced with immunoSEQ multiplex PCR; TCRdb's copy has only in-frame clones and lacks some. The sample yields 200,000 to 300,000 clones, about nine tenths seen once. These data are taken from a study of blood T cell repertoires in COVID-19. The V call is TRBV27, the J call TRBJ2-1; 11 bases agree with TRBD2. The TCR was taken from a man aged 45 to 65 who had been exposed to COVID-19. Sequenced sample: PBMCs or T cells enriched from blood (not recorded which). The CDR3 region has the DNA TGTGCCAGCAGCCGCGGGACTAGCGGTAACAATGAGCAGTTCTTC. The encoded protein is CASSRGTSGNNEQFF.